The 28 T cell receptor beta chains below were found in one sample sequenced in a study of beta chain features in type 1 diabetes. Study conclusions and caveats: A moderate, significant TCRB CDR3 shortening appeared in type 1 diabetes across four CD4+ subsets.

Antigen specificity for these receptors is unknown. The investigators reverse transcribed all of the isolated RNA, so they sequenced expressed TCRB transcripts. Here immunoSEQ multiplex PCR was the method, and the copy in TCRdb shows in-frame clones only, minus some. This sample has about 160,000 clones, with 7% to 9% found just once. The sequenced sample consisted of central memory CD4+ T cells from blood. These receptors all stem from a young man with type 1 diabetes.

This clone was recorded a few times. The chain joins TRBV5-1 to TRBJ2-5; D ambiguous. The CDR3 runs to 12 residues. Between the trimmed V and J ends, which lost 1 base and 3 bases, there was a span of 4 bases. CDR1 and CDR2 (germline): SGHRS, YFSETQ. This CDR3 is CASSLTEETQYF. The CDR3 coding sequence is TGCGCCAGCAGCTTGACAGAAGAGACCCAGTACTTC.

The table lists this clone with a few counts. V and J are TRBV4-1 and TRBJ1-1; D is undetermined. The CDR3 is made up of 14 amino acids. Trimming left V 0 bases short and J 6 bases short, with 11 bases between. Germline CDR1 and CDR2: MGHRA and YSYEKL. CDR3 protein: CASSQDSGRAEAFF. Written as DNA, the CDR3 is TGCGCCAGCAGCCAAGATTCCGGCCGGGCTGAAGCTTTCTTT.

V gene TRBV19 combines with J gene TRBJ1-5, with a weak D call TRBD1 (5 bases). Germline V gene sequence: CDR1 LNHDA, CDR2 SQIVND (reference sequence). CDR3 length: 14 residues. V was trimmed by 7 bases and J by 6 bases, leaving 16 bases between them. Written as DNA, the CDR3 is TGTGCCAGTACCCGGAACCAGGGCAGTCAGCCCCAGCATTTT. Protein sequence: CASTRNQGSQPQHF. Based on the CDR3 plus reference TRBV19 and TRBJ1-5, the full variable domain is DGGITQSPKYLFRKEGQNVTLSCEQNLNHDAMYWYRQDPGQGLRLIYYSQIVNDFQKGDIAEGYSVSREKKESFPLTVTSAQKNPTAFYLCASTRNQGSQPQHFGDGTRLSIL.

This clone occurred a few times. V usage is TRBV30 and J usage is TRBJ2-1, with TRBD2 identical over 10 bases. The V gene's germline CDR1 is GTSNPN and CDR2 SVGIG (reference sequence). V lost 5 bases to trimming and J lost 4 bases; unmatched junction nucleotides: 8. The CDR3 has 15 residues. The CDR3 sequence is CAWGGTSAIYNEQFF. CDR3 bases: TGTGCCTGGGGGGGGACTAGCGCAATATACAATGAGCAGTTCTTC.

The chain employs TRBV5-1 and TRBJ2-1; tentatively, D is TRBD1 (6 bases). The CDR3 contains 17 residues. Trimming pared 0 bases from V and 0 bases from J, leaving 13 bases between. Germline CDR1 and CDR2: SGHRS and YFSETQ. The DNA of the CDR3 is TGCGCCAGCAGCTTGGACCAGGGGTTTTCCTCCTACAATGAGCAGTTCTTC. Protein: CASSLDQGFSSYNEQFF.

This clone has a handful of counts. This chain links TRBV28 with TRBJ1-3; D remains unclear. The germline gives CDR1 MDHEN, CDR2 SYDVKM. The length of the CDR3 is 12 residues. V was pared by 6 bases and J by 7 bases, with 10 bases between. Here the CDR3 DNA reads TGTGCCAGCAGGCGGGGAGGGAACACCATATATTTT. Translated: CASRRGGNTIYF. Filled out from reference TRBV28 and TRBJ1-3, the complete variable domain reads DVKVTQSSRYLVKRTGEKVFLECVQDMDHENMFWYRQDPGLGLRLIYFSYDVKMKEKGDIPEGYSVSREKKERFSLILESASTNQTSMYLCASRRGGNTIYFGEGSWLTVV.

CDR3 loop: CASSPPGGRGLYEQYF. The CDR3 bases are TGTGCCAGCAGTCCCCCGGGGGGGCGCGGACTCTACGAGCAGTACTTC. This chain connects TRBV28 to TRBJ2-7; 8 nucleotides line up with TRBD2. V lost 5 bases to trimming and J lost 3 bases; unmatched junction nucleotides: 12. The CDR3 totals 16 residues. Germline CDR1 MDHEN, CDR2 SYDVKM. The variable domain in full, completed from reference TRBV28 and TRBJ2-7, reads DVKVTQSSRYLVKRTGEKVFLECVQDMDHENMFWYRQDPGLGLRLIYFSYDVKMKEKGDIPEGYSVSREKKERFSLILESASTNQTSMYLCASSPPGGRGLYEQYFGPGTRLTVT.

This CDR3 reads CASSAPGQGFYEQYF. As DNA, the CDR3 is TGTGCCAGCAGTGCCCCGGGACAGGGTTTTTATGAGCAGTACTTC. The chain joins TRBV28 to TRBJ2-7; 9 bases agree with TRBD1. Per the germline V gene, CDR1 is MDHEN and CDR2 is SYDVKM. The V segment lost 5 bases and the J segment 7 bases; nucleotides outside the gene matches: 12. The CDR3 is made up of 15 amino acids.

This clone came up a few times. This rearrangement joins TRBV19 to TRBJ1-6; perhaps TRBD1 as D (5 bases). Germline assignment: CDR1 LNHDA and CDR2 SQIVND (reference sequence). V shed 9 bases and J shed 10 bases, with 25 bases lying between them. The CDR3 sequence is 16 residues long. CDR3 DNA: TGTGCCAGCCAGCCCGGGGGACCCGATTTCCGATCACCCCTCCACTTT. Residues: CASQPGGPDFRSPLHF.

This chain uses TRBV7-9 with TRBJ2-1; tentatively, D is TRBD2 (5 bases). This CDR3 contains 16 residues. Germline lookup yields CDR1 SEHNR and CDR2 FQNEAQ (reference sequence). V lost 1 base to trimming and J lost 6 bases, with 16 bases between them. CDR3 nucleotides: TGTGCCAGCAGCTTAGTTCGGGGTGGTGGAGGCAATGAGCAGTTCTTC. Translation: CASSLVRGGGGNEQFF.

This clone has a count of ten or more. The V call is TRBV7-2, the J call TRBJ2-3; D not certain. The CDR3 length is 12 residues. The germline gives CDR1 SGHTA, CDR2 FQGNSA. Trimming left V 8 bases short and J 3 bases short, with 9 bases between. Here the CDR3 reads CASLVATDTQYF. In DNA, the CDR3 is TGTGCCAGCCTGGTAGCAACAGATACGCAGTATTTT.

In this sample, this clone turned up a few times. This chain joins TRBV9 and TRBJ2-7; 8 bases match TRBD1. V trimming: 4 bases; J trimming: 2 bases; junction bases outside the gene matches: 8. The CDR3 spans 15 residues. Germline lookup yields CDR1 SGDLS and CDR2 YYNGEE. The CDR3 nucleotides are TGTGCCAGCAGCCCTCAGGGGGCCGGGGCCTACGAGCAGTACTTC. Translated, it gives CASSPQGAGAYEQYF.

This rearrangement joins TRBV2 to TRBJ2-7, with a tentative D call TRBD2 (5 bases). The CDR3 loop spans 14 amino acids. Germline V gene data show CDR1 as SNHLY and CDR2 as FYNNEI. Trimming stripped 6 bases from V and 7 bases from J, with 19 bases between. The CDR3 protein is CASRNPLGGTEQYF. The CDR3 coding sequence is TGTGCCAGCAGGAATCCTTTAGGAGGAACGGAGCAGTACTTC. The whole variable domain, filled in from reference TRBV2 and TRBJ2-7, reads EPEVTQTPSHQVTQMGQEVILRCVPISNHLYFYWYRQILGQKVEFLVSFYNNEISEKSEIFDDQFSVERPDGSNFTLKIRSTKLEDSAMYFCASRNPLGGTEQYFGPGTRLTVT.

This clone was observed a few times. The chain couples TRBV2 to TRBJ2-5, with 7 bases aligning to TRBD1. The junction had 8 bases not matched to a gene; V was cut back by 6 bases and J by 7 bases. The CDR3 loop spans 13 amino acids. CDR1 SNHLY and CDR2 FYNNEI come from the germline V gene. The CDR3 DNA sequence: TGTGCCAGCAGCGACAGGGACCGAGCGACCCAGTACTTC. This codes for CASSDRDRATQYF.

The V gene is TRBV12-5, the J gene TRBJ1-1, with TRBD1 matching 7 bases. The CDR3 consists of 13 residues. V shed 1 base, J shed 6 bases, and the junction held 2 bases outside the gene matches. Per germline, CDR1 LGHNT and CDR2 FRNRAP. In nucleotides, the CDR3 is TGTGCTAGTGGTTTGGGGGGACAGCCTGAAGCTTTCTTT. Encoded protein: CASGLGGQPEAFF.

The J gene is TRBJ2-2, the V gene TRBV30; TRBD1 matches at 7 bases. The V and J ends lost 3 bases and 5 bases, in that order; junction bases with no gene match: 12. Germline-derived CDR1 and CDR2 are GTSNPN and SVGIG (reference sequence). The CDR3 has 16 residues. CDR3 in DNA: TGTGCCTGGAGCTCCCGGACAGGTTCGTGGACCGGGGAGCTGTTTTTT. Protein: CAWSSRTGSWTGELFF. Full variable domain (outside the CDR3, taken from reference TRBV30 and TRBJ2-2): SQTIHQWPATLVQPVGSPLSLECTVEGTSNPNLYWYRQAAGRGLQLLFYSVGIGQISSEVPQNLSASRPQDRQFILSSKKLLLSDSGFYLCAWSSRTGSWTGELFFGEGSRLTVL.

This clone was counted between two and nine times. The chain has TRBV28 and TRBJ1-2; the D gene is possibly TRBD1 (6 bases). This CDR3 region has 15 residues. The V gene lost 3 bases and the J gene lost 6 bases, with 17 bases spanning the gap. In germline, CDR1 is MDHEN, CDR2 SYDVKM. The CDR3 DNA reads TGTGCCAGCAGTTTCTTGTGGCAGGGGTATCATGGCTACACCTTC. Protein: CASSFLWQGYHGYTF.

This clone was picked up a small number of times. The chain has TRBV11-3 and TRBJ1-1; the D gene is possibly TRBD1 (6 bases). Trimming stripped 3 bases from V and 7 bases from J, with 21 bases between. The CDR3 length is 16 residues. The germline V gene encodes CDR1 SGHNT and CDR2 YENEEA. CDR3 nucleotides: TGTGCCAGCAGCTTGACAGGTCCGAGTGTCCCACATGAAGCTTTCTTT. Its protein product is CASSLTGPSVPHEAFF. Looking up the rest from reference TRBV11-3 and TRBJ1-1 gives the full variable domain: EAGVVQSPRYKIIEKKQPVAFWCNPISGHNTLYWYLQNLGQGPELLIRYENEEAVDDSQLPKDRFSAERLKGVDSTLKIQPAELGDSAVYLCASSLTGPSVPHEAFFGQGTRLTVV.

This clone was seen a handful of times. The chain combines TRBV9 with TRBJ1-1, with D possibly matching TRBD1 (5 bases). Looked up from germline, CDR1 is SGDLS and CDR2 is YYNGEE. This CDR3 region has 13 residues. Between the trimmed V and J ends, which lost 0 bases and 6 bases, there was a span of 9 bases. In DNA, the CDR3 is TGTGCCAGCAGCGTAGTGGGGGAGGCTGAAGCTTTCTTT. Translating it yields CASSVVGEAEAFF.

A word on this clone: Only one base separates this from a far larger clonotype, so it likely reflects a read error. V and J are TRBV5-6 and TRBJ2-7; TRBD1 matches at 8 bases. V lost 3 bases and J lost 6; bases outside the gene matches: 8. The CDR3 is 14 amino acids. Germline V gives CDR1 SGHDT, CDR2 YYEEEE. CDR3 nucleotide sequence: TGTGCCAGCAGCTCGACAGGGGTAAGGTTCGAGCAGTACTTC. Residues: CASSSTGVRFEQYF.

This clone appeared a few times. The chain links TRBV18 to TRBJ2-5, with D possibly TRBD2 on 5 matching bases. Between the trimmed V and J ends, which lost 3 bases and 5 bases, there was a span of 10 bases. Germline V lookup: CDR1 KGHSH, CDR2 LQKENI. The CDR3 runs to 13 residues. Here the CDR3 DNA reads TGTGCCAGCTCACCTTTCCGGAGGGAGACCCAGTACTTC. Amino acid sequence: CASSPFRRETQYF.

V gene TRBV5-1 combines with J gene TRBJ2-3, with 9 bases identical to TRBD2. The length of the CDR3 is 16 residues. From germline, CDR1 is SGHRS and CDR2 YFSETQ. V shed 0 bases and J 1 base; nucleotides not matched to a gene: 3. As DNA, the CDR3 is TGCGCCAGCAGCTTGGCGGTAGCGGGAGGCACAGATACGCAGTATTTT. Residues: CASSLAVAGGTDTQYF.

Notes on this clone: Other DNA variants within this sample encode the same CDR3. V and J are TRBV27 and TRBJ2-5; D remains ambiguous. The germline gives CDR1 MNHEY, CDR2 SMNVEV (reference sequence). The ends were cut back, 2 bases at V and 4 bases at J, with 8 bases in the middle. The CDR3 has 13 residues. CDR3 loop: CASSLGPGETQYF. In DNA, the CDR3 is TGTGCCAGCAGTTTAGGTCCGGGAGAGACCCAGTACTTC.

The chain carries TRBV7-2 and TRBJ2-7; 7 bases map to TRBD1. CDR1 and CDR2 (germline): SGHTA, FQGNSA. The CDR3 is 15 residues long. V lost 5 bases to trimming and J lost 6 bases; unmatched junction nucleotides: 13. The CDR3 protein is CASSETGTVGPEQYF. The CDR3 DNA reads TGTGCCAGCAGCGAAACCGGGACAGTGGGTCCCGAGCAGTACTTC.

This chain joins TRBV28 and TRBJ2-7; possible D gene TRBD2, 5 bases. CDR1 and CDR2 from the germline V gene are MDHEN and SYDVKM. There are 16 residues in the CDR3. The ends were cut back, 5 bases at V and 2 bases at J, with 19 bases in the middle. CDR3 amino acids: CASSGRETWRTYEQYF. The CDR3 DNA follows: TGTGCCAGCAGTGGTAGGGAAACTTGGAGGACCTACGAGCAGTACTTC.

The genes are TRBV23-1 and TRBJ2-7, with 9 positions matching TRBD2. TRBV23-1 qualifies as an ORF whose function is uncertain. CDR3 size: 16 residues. The ends lost 0 bases at V and 1 base at J; junction bases unmatched: 4. The CDR3 DNA is TGCGCCAGCAGTCAATCTAGCGGGGGAAGGTCCTACGAGCAGTACTTC. This gives the protein CASSQSSGGRSYEQYF.

The chain links TRBV7-8 to TRBJ1-4, with TRBD1 identical over 9 bases. This CDR3 contains 15 residues. CDR1 SGHVS and CDR2 FQNEAQ come from the germline V gene. Unmatched junction bases numbered 4, after V lost 5 bases and J lost 3 bases. CDR3 loop: CASSGGQGSNEKLFF. In DNA form, the CDR3 reads TGTGCCAGCAGCGGCGGACAGGGGTCTAATGAAAAACTGTTTTTT.

This clone was detected only a few times. The chain is built from TRBV10-3 and TRBJ1-1; D perhaps matches TRBD1 (6 bases). This CDR3 comprises 12 residues. Trimming shortened V by 7 bases and J by 7 bases, and 13 bases separated the two germline ends. CDR1 and CDR2 from the germline V gene are ENHRY and SYGVKD. The CDR3 coding sequence is TGTGCCATCAACGGGGGGCGAGGTGAAGCTTTCTTT. Its translation: CAINGGRGEAFF.